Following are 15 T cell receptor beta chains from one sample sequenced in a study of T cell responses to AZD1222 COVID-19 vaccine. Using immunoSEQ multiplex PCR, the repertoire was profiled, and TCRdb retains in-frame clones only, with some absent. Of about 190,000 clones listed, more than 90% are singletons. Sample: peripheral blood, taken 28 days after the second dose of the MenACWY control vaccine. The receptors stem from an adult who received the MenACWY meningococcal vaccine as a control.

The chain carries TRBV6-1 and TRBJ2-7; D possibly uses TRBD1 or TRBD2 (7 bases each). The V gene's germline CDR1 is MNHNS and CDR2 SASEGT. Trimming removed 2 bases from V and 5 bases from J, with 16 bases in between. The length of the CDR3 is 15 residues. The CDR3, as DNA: TGTGCCAGCAGTGAAAGGGGAGGGGGCCGGAACGAGCAGTACTTC. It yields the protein CASSERGGGRNEQYF.

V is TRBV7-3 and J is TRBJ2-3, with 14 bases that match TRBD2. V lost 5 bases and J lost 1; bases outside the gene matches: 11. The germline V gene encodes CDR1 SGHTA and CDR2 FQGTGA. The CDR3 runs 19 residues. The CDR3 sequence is CASSPRGTSGSLRTDTQYF. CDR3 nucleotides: TGTGCCAGCAGCCCAAGGGGGACTAGCGGGAGTCTACGCACAGATACGCAGTATTTT.

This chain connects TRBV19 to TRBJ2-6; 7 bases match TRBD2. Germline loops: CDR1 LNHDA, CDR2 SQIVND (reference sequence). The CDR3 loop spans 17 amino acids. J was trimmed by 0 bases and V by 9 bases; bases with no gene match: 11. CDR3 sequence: CASEPGGGFSGANVLTF. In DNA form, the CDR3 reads TGTGCCAGCGAACCGGGGGGTGGATTCTCTGGGGCCAACGTCCTGACTTTC.

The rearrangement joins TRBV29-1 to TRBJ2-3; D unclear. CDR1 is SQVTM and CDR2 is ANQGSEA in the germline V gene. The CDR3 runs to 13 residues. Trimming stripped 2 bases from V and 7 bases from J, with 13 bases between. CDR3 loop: CSVEPPSSYTQYF. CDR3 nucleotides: TGCAGCGTTGAACCCCCCAGCAGCTATACGCAGTATTTT.

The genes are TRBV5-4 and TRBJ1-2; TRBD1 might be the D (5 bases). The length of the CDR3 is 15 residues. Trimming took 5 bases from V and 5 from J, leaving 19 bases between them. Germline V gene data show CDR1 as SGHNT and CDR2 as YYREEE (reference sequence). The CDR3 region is CASSTKTGTAYGYTF. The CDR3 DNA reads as TGTGCCAGCAGTACCAAAACCGGGACCGCTTATGGCTACACCTTC.

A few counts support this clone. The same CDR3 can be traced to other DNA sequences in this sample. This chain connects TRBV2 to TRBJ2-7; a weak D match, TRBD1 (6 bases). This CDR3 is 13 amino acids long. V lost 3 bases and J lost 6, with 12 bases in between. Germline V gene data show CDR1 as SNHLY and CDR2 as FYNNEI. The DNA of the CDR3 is TGTGCCAGCAGTGACGGCCAGGGGACCGAGCAGTACTTC. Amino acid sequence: CASSDGQGTEQYF. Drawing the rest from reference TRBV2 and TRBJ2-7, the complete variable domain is EPEVTQTPSHQVTQMGQEVILRCVPISNHLYFYWYRQILGQKVEFLVSFYNNEISEKSEIFDDQFSVERPDGSNFTLKIRSTKLEDSAMYFCASSDGQGTEQYFGPGTRLTVT.

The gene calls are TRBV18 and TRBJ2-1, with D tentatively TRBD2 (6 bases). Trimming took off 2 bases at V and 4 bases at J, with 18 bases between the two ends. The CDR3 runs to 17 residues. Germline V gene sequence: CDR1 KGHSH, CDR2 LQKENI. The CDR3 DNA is TGTGCCAGCTCACCAGAGCGGGCGGGCCCTAGGTACAATGAGCAGTTCTTC. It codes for CASSPERAGPRYNEQFF.

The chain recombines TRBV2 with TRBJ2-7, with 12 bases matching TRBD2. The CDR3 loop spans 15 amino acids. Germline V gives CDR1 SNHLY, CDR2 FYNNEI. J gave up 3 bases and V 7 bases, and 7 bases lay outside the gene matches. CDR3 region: CASNQPGLAGYEQYF. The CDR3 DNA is TGTGCCAGCAACCAACCGGGACTAGCGGGCTACGAGCAGTACTTC.

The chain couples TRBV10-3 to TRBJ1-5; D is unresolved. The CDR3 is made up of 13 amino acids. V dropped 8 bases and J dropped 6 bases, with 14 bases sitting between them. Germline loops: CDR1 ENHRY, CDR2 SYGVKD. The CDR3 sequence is CAIGSAEGQPQHF. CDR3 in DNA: TGTGCCATCGGATCCGCTGAGGGTCAGCCCCAGCATTTT.

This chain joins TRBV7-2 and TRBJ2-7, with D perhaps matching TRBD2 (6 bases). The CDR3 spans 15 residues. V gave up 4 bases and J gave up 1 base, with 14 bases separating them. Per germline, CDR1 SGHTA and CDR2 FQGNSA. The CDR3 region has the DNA TGTGCCAGCAGCTCAAATCCGGGACTGTCCTACGAGCAGTACTTC. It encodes CASSSNPGLSYEQYF.

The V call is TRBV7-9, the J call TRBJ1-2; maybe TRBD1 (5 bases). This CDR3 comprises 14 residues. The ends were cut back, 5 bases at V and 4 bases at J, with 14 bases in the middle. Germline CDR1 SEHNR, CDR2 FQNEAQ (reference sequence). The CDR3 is CASSRTRDGYGYTF. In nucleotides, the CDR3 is TGTGCCAGCAGCCGCACCCGGGACGGCTATGGCTACACCTTC.

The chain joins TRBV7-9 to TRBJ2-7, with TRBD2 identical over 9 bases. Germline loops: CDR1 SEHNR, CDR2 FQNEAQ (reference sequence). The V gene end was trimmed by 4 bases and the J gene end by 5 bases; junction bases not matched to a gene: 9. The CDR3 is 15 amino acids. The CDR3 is CASSSGLAVGDEQYF. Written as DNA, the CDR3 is TGTGCCAGCAGCTCGGGACTAGCTGTGGGCGACGAGCAGTACTTC. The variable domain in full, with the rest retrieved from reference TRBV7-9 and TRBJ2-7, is DTGVSQNPRHKITKRGQNVTFRCDPISEHNRLYWYRQTLGQGPEFLTYFQNEAQLEKSRLLSDRFSAERPKGSFSTLEIQRTEQGDSAMYLCASSSGLAVGDEQYFGPGTRLTVT.

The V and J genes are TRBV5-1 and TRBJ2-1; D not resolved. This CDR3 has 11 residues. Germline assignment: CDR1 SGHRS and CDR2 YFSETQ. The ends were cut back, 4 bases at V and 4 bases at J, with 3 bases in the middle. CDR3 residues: CASSQYNEQFF. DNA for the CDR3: TGCGCCAGCAGCCAGTACAATGAGCAGTTCTTC.

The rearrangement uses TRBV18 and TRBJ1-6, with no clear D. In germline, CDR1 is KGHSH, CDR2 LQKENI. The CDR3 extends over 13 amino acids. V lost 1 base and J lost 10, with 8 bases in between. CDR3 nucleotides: TGTGCCAGCTCACCACTAGACGAATCACCCCTCCACTTT. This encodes CASSPLDESPLHF.

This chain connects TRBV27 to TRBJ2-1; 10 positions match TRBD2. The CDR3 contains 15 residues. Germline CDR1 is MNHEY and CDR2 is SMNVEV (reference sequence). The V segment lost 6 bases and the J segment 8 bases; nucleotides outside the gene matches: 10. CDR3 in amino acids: CASRPPGLARYEQFF. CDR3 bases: TGTGCCAGCAGACCCCCGGGACTAGCGCGTTATGAGCAGTTCTTC.